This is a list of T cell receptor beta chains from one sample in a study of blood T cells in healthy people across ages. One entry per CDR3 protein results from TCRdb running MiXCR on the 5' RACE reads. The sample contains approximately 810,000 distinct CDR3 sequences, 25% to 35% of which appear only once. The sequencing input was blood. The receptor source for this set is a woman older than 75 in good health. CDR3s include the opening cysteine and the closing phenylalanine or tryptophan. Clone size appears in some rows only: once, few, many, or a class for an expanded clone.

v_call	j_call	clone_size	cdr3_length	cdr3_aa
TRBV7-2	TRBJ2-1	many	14	CASGLREGSREQFF
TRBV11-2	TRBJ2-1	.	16	CASSLDLAGGYNEQFF
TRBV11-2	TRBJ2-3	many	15	CASSLEAGGSDTQYF
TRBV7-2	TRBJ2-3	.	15	CASSLASQGTDTQYF
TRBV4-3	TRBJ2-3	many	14	CASSPGGPADTQYF
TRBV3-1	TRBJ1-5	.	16	CASSQDQGQGPLTQHF
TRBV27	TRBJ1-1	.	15	CASRKTRQRNTEAFF
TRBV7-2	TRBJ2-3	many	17	CASSFRSTRASTDTQYF
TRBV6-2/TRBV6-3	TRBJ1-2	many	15	CASRESATGDYGYTF
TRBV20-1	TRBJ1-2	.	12	CGASPQGNGYTF
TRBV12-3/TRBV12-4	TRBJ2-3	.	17	CASIRGTSGGAGDAQYF
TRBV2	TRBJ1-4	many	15	CASTRQGATNEKLFF
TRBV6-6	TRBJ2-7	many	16	CASSYTQAGRSYEQYF
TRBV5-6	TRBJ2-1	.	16	CASSSDARSSYNEQFF
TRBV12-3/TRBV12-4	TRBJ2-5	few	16	CASSMRRQGRAETQYF
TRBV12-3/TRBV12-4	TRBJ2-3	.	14	CASSPRVTTDTQYF
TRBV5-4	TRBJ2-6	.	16	CASSLWAISGANVLTF
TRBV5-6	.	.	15	CASSGGDRAPYEQYF
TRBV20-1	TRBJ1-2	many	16	CSARVGTGGRYYGYTF
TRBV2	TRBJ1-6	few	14	CASQGGHYNSPLHF
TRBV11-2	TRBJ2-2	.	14	CASSSRVPIGELFF
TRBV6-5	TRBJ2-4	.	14	CASSYGEGRETQYF
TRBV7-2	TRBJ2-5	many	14	CASSLGGGQETQYF
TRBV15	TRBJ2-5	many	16	CATSRGPGRSKETQYF
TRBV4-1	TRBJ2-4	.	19	CASSQPPGGAGGSKNIQYF
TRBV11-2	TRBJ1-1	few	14	CASSFPLGRTEAFF
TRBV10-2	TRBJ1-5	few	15	CASSDRQLSNQPQHF
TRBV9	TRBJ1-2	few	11	CASSDIGGYTF
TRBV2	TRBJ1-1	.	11	CASGQDTEAFF
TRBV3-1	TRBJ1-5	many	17	CASSQEGLGRGNQPQHF
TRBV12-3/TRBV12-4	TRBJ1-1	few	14	CASSSDRVNTEAFF